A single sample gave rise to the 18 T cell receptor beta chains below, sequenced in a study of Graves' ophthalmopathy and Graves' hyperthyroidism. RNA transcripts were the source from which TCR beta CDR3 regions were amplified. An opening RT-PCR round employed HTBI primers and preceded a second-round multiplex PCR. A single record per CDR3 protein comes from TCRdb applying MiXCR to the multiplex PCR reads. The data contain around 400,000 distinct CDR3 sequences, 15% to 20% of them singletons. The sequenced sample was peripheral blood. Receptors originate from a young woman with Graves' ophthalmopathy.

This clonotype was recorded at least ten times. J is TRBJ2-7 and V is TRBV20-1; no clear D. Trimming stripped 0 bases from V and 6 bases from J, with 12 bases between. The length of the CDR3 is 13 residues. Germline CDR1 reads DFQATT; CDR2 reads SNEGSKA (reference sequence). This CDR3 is CSARDKGRPEQYF. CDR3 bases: TGCAGTGCTAGAGATAAGGGAAGGCCCGAGCAGTACTTC.

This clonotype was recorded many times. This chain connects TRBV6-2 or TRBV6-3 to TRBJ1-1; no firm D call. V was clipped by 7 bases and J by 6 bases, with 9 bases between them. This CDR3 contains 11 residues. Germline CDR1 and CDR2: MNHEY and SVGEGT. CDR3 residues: CASIFGPEAFF. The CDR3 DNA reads TGTGCCAGCATCTTTGGGCCTGAAGCTTTCTTT.

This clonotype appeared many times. In DNA form, the CDR3 reads TGTGCCAGCAGCTTGGGGGACGGGTCAAGCGGGGAGCTGTTTTTT. This encodes CASSLGDGSSGELFF. J is TRBJ2-2 and V is TRBV11-3; D possibly matches TRBD1 or TRBD2 (5 bases each). The CDR3 runs to 15 residues. Germline-derived CDR1 and CDR2 are SGHNT and YENEEA. The V end lost 3 bases, the J end lost 7 bases, and 15 bases lay between the germline ends.

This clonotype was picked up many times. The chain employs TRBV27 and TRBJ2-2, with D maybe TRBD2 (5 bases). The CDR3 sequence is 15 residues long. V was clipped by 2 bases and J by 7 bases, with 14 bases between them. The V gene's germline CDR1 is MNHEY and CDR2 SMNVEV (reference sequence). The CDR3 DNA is TGTGCCAGCAGTTTACTGGCTCTAAGCGGCGGGGAGCTGTTTTTT. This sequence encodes CASSLLALSGGELFF.

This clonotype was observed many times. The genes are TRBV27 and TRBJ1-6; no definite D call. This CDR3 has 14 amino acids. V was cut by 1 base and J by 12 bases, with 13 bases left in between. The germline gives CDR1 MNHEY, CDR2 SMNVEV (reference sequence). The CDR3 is CASSLYGSTEPLHF. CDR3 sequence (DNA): TGTGCCAGCAGTTTATACGGGTCCACAGAACCCCTCCACTTT.

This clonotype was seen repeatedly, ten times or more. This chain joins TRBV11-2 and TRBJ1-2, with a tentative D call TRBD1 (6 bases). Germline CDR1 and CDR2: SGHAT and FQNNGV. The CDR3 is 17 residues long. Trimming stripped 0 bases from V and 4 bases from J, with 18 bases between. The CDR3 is CASSLDPHQGQVYGYTF. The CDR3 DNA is TGTGCCAGCAGCTTAGATCCCCACCAGGGGCAGGTCTATGGCTACACCTTC.

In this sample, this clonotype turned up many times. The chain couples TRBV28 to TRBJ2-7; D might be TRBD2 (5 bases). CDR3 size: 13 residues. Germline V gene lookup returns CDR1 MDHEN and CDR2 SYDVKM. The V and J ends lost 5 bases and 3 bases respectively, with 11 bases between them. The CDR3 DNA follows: TGTGCCAGCAGTCCGAGCGGATACTACGAGCAGTACTTC. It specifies CASSPSGYYEQYF.

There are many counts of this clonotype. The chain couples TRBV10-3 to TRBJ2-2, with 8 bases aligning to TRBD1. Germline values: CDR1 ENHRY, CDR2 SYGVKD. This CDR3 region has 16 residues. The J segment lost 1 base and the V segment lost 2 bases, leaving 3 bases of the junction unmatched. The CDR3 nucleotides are TGTGCCATCAGTGAGGCCGGGACAGGGAACACCGGGGAGCTGTTTTTT. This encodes CAISEAGTGNTGELFF.

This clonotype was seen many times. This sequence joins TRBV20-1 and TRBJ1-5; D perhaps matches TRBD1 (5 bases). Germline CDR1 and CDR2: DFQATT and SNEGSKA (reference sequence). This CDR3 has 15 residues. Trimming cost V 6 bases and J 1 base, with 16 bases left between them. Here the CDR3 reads CSAILGGLSNQPQHF. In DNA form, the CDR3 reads TGCAGTGCCATCCTGGGGGGGTTAAGCAATCAGCCCCAGCATTTT.

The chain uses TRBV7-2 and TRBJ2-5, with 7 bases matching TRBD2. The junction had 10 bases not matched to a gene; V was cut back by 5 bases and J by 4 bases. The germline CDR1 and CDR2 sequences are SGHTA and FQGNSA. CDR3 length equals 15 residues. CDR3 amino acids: CASSIGAGVPETQYF. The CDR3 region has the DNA TGTGCCAGCAGCATTGGGGCGGGGGTTCCAGAGACCCAGTACTTC. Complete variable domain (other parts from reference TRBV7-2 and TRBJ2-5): GAGVSQSPSNKVTEKGKDVELRCDPISGHTALYWYRQSLGQGLEFLIYFQGNSAPDKSGLPSDRFSAERTGGSVSTLTIQRTQQEDSAVYLCASSIGAGVPETQYFGPGTRLLVL.

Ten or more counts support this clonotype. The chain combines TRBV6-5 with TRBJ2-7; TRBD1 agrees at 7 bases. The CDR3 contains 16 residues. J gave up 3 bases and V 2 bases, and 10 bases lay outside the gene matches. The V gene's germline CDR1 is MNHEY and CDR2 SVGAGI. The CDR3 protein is CASSYLKMTGIYEQYF. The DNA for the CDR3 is TGTGCCAGCAGTTACCTCAAAATGACAGGGATCTACGAGCAGTACTTC.

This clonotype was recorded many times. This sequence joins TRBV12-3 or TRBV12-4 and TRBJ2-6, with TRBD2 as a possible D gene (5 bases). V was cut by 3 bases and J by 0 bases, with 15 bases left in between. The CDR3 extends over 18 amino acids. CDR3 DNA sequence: TGTGCCAGCAGTTTCAGCGGTCGGGGTTACTCTGGGGCCAACGTCCTGACTTTC. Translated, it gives CASSFSGRGYSGANVLTF.

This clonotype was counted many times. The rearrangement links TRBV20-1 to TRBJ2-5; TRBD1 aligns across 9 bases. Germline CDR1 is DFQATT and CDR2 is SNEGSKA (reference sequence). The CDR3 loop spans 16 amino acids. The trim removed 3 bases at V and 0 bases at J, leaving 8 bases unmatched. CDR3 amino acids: CSASTLQGAHQETQYF. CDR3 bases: TGCAGTGCTAGTACTCTACAGGGGGCTCACCAAGAGACCCAGTACTTC.

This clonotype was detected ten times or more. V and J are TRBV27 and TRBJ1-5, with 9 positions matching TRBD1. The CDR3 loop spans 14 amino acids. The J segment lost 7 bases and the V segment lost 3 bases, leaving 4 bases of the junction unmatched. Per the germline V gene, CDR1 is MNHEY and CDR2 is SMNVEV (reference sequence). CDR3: CASSFLQGAQPQHF. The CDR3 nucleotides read TGTGCCAGCAGTTTCTTACAGGGGGCCCAGCCCCAGCATTTT.

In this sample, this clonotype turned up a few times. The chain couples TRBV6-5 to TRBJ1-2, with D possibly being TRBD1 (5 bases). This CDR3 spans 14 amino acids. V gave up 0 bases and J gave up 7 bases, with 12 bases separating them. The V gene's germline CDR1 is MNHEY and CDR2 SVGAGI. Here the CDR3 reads CASSYSRRGGGYTF. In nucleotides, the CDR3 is TGTGCCAGCAGTTACTCGAGAAGGGGAGGTGGCTACACCTTC.

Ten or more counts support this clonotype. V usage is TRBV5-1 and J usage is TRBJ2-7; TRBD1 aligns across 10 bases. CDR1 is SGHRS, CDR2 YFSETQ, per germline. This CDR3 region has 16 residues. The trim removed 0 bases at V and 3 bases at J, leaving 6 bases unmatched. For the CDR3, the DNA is TGCGCCAGCAGCTTGGGACAGGGGGCCCTAGTCTACGAGCAGTACTTC. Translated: CASSLGQGALVYEQYF.

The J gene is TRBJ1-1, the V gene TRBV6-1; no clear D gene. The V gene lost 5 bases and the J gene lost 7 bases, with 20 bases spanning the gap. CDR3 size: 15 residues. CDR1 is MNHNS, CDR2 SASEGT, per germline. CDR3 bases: TGTGCCAGCAGTCGACCAGGACCGGCTGGGAATGAAGCTTTCTTT. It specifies CASSRPGPAGNEAFF.

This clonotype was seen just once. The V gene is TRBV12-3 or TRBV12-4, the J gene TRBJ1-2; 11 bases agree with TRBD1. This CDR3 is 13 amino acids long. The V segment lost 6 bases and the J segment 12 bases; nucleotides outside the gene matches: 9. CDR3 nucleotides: TGTGCCAGCAGGTGGACAGGGGGCGCAGCGGACACCTTC. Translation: CASRWTGGAADTF.